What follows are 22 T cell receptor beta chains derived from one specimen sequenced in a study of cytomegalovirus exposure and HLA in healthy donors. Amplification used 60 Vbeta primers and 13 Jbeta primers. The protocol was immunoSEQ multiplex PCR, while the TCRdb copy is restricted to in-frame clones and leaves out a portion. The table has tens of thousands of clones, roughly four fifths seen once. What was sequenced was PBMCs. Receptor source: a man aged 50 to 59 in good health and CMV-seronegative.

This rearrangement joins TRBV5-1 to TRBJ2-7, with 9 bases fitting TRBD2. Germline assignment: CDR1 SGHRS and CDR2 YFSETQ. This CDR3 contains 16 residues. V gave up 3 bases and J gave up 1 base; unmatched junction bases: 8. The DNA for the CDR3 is TGCGCCAGCAGCTCGACGCTGACTAGCGGATCCTACGAGCAGTACTTC. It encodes CASSSTLTSGSYEQYF.

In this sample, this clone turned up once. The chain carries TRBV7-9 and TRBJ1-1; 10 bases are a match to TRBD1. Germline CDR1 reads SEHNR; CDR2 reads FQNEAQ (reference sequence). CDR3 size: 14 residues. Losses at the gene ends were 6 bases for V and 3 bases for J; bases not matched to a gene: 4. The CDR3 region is CASSQTGGDTEAFF. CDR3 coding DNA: TGTGCCAGCAGTCAGACAGGGGGCGACACTGAAGCTTTCTTT.

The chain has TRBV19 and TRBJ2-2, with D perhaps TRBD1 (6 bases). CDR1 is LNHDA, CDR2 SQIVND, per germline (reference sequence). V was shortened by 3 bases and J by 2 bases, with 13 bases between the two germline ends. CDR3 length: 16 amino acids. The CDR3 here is CASSINAQGNTGELFF. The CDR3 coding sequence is TGTGCCAGTAGTATCAACGCACAGGGCAACACCGGGGAGCTGTTTTTT. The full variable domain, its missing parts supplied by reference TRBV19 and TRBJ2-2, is DGGITQSPKYLFRKEGQNVTLSCEQNLNHDAMYWYRQDPGQGLRLIYYSQIVNDFQKGDIAEGYSVSREKKESFPLTVTSAQKNPTAFYLCASSINAQGNTGELFFGEGSRLTVL.

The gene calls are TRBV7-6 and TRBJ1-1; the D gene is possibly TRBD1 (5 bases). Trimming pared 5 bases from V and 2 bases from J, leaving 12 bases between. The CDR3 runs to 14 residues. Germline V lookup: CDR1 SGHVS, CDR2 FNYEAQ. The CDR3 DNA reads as TGTGCCAGCAGCCGTAGACAGACCAACACTGAAGCTTTCTTT. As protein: CASSRRQTNTEAFF. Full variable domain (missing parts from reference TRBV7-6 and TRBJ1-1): GAGVSQSPRYKVTKRGQDVALRCDPISGHVSLYWYRQALGQGPEFLTYFNYEAQQDKSGLPNDRFSAERPEGSISTLTIQRTEQRDSAMYRCASSRRQTNTEAFFGQGTRLTVV.

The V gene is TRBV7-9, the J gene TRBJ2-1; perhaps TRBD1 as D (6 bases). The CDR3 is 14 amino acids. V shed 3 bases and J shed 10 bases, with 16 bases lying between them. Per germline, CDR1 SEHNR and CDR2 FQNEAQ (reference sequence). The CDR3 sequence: CASSLGQGRNEQFF. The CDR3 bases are TGTGCCAGCAGCTTGGGACAAGGGCGGAACGAGCAGTTCTTC.

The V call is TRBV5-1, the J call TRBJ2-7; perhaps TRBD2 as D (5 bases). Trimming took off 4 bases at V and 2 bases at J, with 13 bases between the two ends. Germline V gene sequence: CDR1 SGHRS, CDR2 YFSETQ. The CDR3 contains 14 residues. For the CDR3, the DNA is TGCGCCAGCAGCCCTTGGACTCTGGCCTACGAGCAGTACTTC. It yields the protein CASSPWTLAYEQYF.

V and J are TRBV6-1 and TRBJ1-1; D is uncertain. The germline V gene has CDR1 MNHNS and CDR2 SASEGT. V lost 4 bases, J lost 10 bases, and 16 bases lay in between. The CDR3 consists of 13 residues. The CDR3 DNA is TGTGCCAGCAGTGTCGTCGATTCTGGAGGAGCTTTCTTT. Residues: CASSVVDSGGAFF.

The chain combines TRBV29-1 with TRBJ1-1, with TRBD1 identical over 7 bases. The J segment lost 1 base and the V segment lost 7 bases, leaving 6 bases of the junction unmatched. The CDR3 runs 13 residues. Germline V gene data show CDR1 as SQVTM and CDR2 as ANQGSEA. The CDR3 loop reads CSGNNRGNTEAFF. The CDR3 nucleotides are TGCAGCGGGAACAACAGGGGGAACACTGAAGCTTTCTTT.

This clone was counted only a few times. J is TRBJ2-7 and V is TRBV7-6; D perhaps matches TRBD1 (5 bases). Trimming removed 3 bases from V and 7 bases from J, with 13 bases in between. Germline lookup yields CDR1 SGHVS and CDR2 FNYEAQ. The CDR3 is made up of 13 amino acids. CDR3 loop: CASSFAEKGEQYF. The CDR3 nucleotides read TGTGCCAGCAGCTTCGCAGAGAAGGGGGAGCAGTACTTC.

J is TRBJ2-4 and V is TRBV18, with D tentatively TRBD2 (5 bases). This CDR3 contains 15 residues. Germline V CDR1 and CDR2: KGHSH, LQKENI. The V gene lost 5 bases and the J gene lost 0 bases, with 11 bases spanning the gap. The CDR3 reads CASSSGGLAKNIQYF. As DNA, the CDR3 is TGTGCCAGCTCATCCGGAGGCTTAGCCAAAAACATTCAGTACTTC.

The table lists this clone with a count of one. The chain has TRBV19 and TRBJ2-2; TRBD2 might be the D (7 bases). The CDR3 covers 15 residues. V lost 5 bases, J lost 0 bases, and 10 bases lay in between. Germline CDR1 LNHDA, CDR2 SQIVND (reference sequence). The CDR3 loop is CASSGGAANTGELFF. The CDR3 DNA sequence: TGTGCCAGTAGTGGGGGGGCGGCGAACACCGGGGAGCTGTTTTTT.

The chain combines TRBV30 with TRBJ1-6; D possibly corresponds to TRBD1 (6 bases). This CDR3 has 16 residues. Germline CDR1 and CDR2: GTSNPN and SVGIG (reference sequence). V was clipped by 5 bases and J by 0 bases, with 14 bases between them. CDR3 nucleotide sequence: TGTGCCTGGTGGGACAAGTCGAGCTCCTATAATTCACCCCTCCACTTT. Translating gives CAWWDKSSSYNSPLHF.

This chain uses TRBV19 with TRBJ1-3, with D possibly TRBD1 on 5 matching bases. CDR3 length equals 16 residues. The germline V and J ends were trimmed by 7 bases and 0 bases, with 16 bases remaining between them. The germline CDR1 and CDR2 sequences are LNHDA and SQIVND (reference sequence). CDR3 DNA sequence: TGTGCCAGTAATGACAGATCTATGAGCTCTGGAAACACCATATATTTT. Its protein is CASNDRSMSSGNTIYF. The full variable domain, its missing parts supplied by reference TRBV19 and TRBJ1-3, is DGGITQSPKYLFRKEGQNVTLSCEQNLNHDAMYWYRQDPGQGLRLIYYSQIVNDFQKGDIAEGYSVSREKKESFPLTVTSAQKNPTAFYLCASNDRSMSSGNTIYFGEGSWLTVV.

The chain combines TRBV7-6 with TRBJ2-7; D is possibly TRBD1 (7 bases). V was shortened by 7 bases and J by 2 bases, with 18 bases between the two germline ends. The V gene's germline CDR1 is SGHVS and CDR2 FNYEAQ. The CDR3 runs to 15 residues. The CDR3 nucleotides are TGTGCCAGCACTCCCGAGGGGGGACAGACCTACGAGCAGTACTTC. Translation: CASTPEGGQTYEQYF.

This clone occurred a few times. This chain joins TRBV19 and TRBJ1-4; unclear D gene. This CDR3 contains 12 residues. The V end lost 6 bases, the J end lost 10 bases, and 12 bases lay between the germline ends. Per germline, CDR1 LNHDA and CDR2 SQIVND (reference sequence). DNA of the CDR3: TGTGCCAGTAGCCTATCGAGTGGAAAACTGTTTTTT. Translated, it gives CASSLSSGKLFF.

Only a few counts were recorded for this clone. The CDR3 loop reads CASSPRWTSGSEQYF. The CDR3 DNA reads TGTGCCAGCAGTCCGCGATGGACTAGCGGGAGCGAGCAGTACTTC. The J gene is TRBJ2-7, the V gene TRBV27; 13 bases agree with TRBD2. The CDR3 runs to 15 residues. V was pared by 5 bases and J by 6 bases, with 7 bases of the junction left unmatched. From germline, CDR1 is MNHEY and CDR2 SMNVEV (reference sequence).

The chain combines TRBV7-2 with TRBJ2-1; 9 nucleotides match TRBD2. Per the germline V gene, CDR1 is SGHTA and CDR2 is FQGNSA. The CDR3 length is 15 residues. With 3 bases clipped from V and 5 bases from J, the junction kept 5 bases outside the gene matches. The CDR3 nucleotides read TGTGCCAGCAGCTTTTTGCCTAGCGGGAACAATGAGCAGTTCTTC. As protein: CASSFLPSGNNEQFF.

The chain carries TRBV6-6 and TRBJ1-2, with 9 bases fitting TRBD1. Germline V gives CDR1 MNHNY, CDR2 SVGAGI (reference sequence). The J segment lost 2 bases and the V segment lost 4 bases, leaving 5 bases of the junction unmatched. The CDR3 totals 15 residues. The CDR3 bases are TGTGCCAGCAGTTTGGGACAGGGACAAAACTATGGCTACACCTTC. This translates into CASSLGQGQNYGYTF.

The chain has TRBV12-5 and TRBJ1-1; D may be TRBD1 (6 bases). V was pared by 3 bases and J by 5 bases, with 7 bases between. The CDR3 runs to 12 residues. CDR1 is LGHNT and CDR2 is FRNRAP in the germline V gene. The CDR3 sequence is CASGLGGTEAFF. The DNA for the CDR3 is TGTGCTAGTGGTTTAGGGGGTACTGAAGCTTTCTTT.

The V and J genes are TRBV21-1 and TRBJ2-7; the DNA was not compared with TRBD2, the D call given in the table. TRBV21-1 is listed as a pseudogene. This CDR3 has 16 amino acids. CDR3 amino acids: CASSKTRLAASYEQYF. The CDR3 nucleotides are TGTGCCAGCAGCAAAACTCGGCTAGCGGCTTCCTACGAGCAGTACTTC.

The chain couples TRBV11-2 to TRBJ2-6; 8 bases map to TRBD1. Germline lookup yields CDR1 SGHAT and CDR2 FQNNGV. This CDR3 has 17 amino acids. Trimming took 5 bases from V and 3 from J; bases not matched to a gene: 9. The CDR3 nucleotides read TGTGCCAGCAGCACGACACAGGGGGGTGGTGGGGCCAACGTCCTGACTTTC. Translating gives CASSTTQGGGGANVLTF.

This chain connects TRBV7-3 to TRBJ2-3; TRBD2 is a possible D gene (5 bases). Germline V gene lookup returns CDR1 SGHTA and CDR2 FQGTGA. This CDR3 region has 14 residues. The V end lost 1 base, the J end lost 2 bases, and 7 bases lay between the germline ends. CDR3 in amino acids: CASSLNGITDTQYF. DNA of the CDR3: TGTGCCAGCAGCTTAAACGGGATCACAGATACGCAGTATTTT. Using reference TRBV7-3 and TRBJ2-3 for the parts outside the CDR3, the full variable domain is GAGVSQTPSNKVTEKGKYVELRCDPISGHTALYWYRQSLGQGPEFLIYFQGTGAADDSGLPNDRFFAVRPEGSVSTLKIQRTERGDSAVYLCASSLNGITDTQYFGPGTRLTVL.